Listed below are T cell receptor beta chains from one sample, sequenced in a study of T cells in Graves' hyperthyroidism and ophthalmopathy. In TCRdb, the multiplex PCR reads were re-called with MiXCR into one record per CDR3 protein. The sample holds 500,000 to 600,000 distinct CDR3 sequences, just over 45% seen once. The material sequenced was peripheral blood or thyroid tissue (not recorded which). The receptors stem from a woman aged 18-29 years with Graves' hyperthyroidism. The CDR3 runs from the conserved cysteine through the conserved F or W. The D gene is left open where the match is weak. Only part of the rows carry a size: once, few, many, or a class if the clone is expanded.

d_call clone_size j_call cdr3_length v_call cdr3_aa cdr3_nt
TRBD2 many TRBJ2-5 15 TRBV2 CASRGVSGTQETQYF TGTGCCAGCAGGGGAGTTAGCGGGACCCAAGAGACCCAGTACTTC
NA few TRBJ2-5 14 TRBV27 CASSFVASAGTQYF TGTGCCAGCAGTTTCGTAGCCTCAGCCGGGACCCAGTACTTC
NA many TRBJ1-2 14 TRBV25-1 CASSARGTPYGYTF TGTGCCAGCAGTGCCCGGGGGACCCCCTATGGCTACACCTTC
NA many TRBJ2-5 12 TRBV5-5 CASSLSGGTQYF TGTGCCAGCAGCCTCAGTGGTGGGACCCAGTACTTC
NA many TRBJ1-1 15 TRBV6-6 CASSYQERANTEAFF TGTGCCAGCAGTTACCAGGAAAGGGCGAACACTGAAGCTTTCTTT
NA NA TRBJ2-7 12 TRBV7-2 CASSLIVGEQYF TGTGCCAGCAGCTTAATCGTCGGGGAGCAGTACTTC
TRBD1 many TRBJ2-2 15 TRBV19 CASTQGQKGTGELFF TGTGCCAGTACCCAGGGACAGAAAGGGACCGGGGAGCTGTTTTTT
NA NA TRBJ2-3 15 TRBV12-3/TRBV12-4 CASSRRPPSTDTQYF TGTGCCAGCAGCCGGCGGCCACCTAGCACAGATACGCAGTATTTT
NA many TRBJ1-3 17 TRBV9 CASSVEKVESAGNTIYF TGTGCCAGCAGCGTAGAGAAGGTCGAGTCGGCTGGAAACACCATATATTTT
NA NA TRBJ2-6 16 TRBV19 CASSPTVSSGVNVLTF TGTGCCAGTAGTCCGACGGTGAGCTCTGGGGTCAACGTCCTGACTTTC
NA many TRBJ2-2 15 TRBV10-3 CAITSEGSGTGELFF TGTGCCATCACTTCCGAGGGCTCGGGCACCGGGGAGCTGTTTTTT
TRBD2 few TRBJ2-3 15 TRBV20-1 CSAPTSGFSTDTQYF TGCAGTGCCCCGACTAGCGGATTTAGCACGGATACGCAGTATTTT
NA many TRBJ2-7 15 TRBV10-3 CAIGASDRVFYEQYF TGTGCCATCGGGGCTAGCGACCGCGTTTTCTACGAGCAGTACTTC
TRBD1 many TRBJ1-5 14 TRBV4-3 CASSQAGGGQPQHF TGCGCCAGCAGCCAAGCAGGGGGCGGGCAGCCCCAGCATTTT
NA many TRBJ2-7 17 TRBV29-1 CSVEDPDTLTGTYEQYF TGCAGCGTTGAAGATCCGGATACGTTGACAGGGACTTACGAGCAGTACTTC